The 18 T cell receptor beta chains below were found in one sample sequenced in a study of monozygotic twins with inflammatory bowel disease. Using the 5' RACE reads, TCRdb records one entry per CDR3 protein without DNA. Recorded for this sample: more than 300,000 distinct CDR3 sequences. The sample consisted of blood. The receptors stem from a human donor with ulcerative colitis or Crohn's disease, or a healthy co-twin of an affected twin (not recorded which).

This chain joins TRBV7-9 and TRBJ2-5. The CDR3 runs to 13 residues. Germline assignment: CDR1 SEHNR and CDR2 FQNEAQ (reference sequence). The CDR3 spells CASSLSFEETQYF.

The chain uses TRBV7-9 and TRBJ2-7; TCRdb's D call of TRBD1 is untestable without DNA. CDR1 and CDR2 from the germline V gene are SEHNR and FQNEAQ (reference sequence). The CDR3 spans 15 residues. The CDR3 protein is CASVSSGTGTREQYF.

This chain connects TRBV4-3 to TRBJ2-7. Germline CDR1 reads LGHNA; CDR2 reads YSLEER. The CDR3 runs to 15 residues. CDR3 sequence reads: CASSQEWRFSYEQYF.

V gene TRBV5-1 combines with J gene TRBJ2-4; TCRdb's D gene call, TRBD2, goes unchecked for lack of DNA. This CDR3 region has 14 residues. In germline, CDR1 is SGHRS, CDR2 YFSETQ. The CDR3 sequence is CASSLVTSSYIQYF.

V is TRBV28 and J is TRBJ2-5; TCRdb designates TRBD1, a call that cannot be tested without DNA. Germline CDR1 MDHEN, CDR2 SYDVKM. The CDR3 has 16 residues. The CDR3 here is CASSPPGAQEQETQYF.

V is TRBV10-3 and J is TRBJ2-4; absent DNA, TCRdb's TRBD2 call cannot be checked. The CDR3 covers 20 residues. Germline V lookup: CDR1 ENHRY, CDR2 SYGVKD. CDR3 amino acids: CAISDSGGGAPGVAKNIQYF.

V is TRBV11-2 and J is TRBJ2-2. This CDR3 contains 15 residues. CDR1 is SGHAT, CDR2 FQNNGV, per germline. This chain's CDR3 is CASSLGLGLGGELFF.

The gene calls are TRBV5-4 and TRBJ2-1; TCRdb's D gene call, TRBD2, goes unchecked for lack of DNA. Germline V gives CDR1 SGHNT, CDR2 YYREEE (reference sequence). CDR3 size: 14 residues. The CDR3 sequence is CASSLSAIYNEQFF.

The CDR3 is CASSLRAVPYSNQPQHF. The V gene is TRBV5-6, the J gene TRBJ1-5; TCRdb indicates TRBD1, and absent DNA this call remains unverified. This CDR3 contains 17 residues. The V gene's germline CDR1 is SGHDT and CDR2 YYEEEE.

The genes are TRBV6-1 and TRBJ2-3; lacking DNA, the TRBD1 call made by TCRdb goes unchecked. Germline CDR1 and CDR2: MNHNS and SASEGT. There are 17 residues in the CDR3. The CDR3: CASRDRATFDSVDTQYF.

The CDR3 loop reads CASKRDSLNTEAFF. J is TRBJ1-1 and V is TRBV3-1; TCRdb calls TRBD1, which cannot be checked without DNA. The CDR3 is 14 amino acids. Germline CDR1 is LGHDT and CDR2 is YNNKEL (reference sequence).

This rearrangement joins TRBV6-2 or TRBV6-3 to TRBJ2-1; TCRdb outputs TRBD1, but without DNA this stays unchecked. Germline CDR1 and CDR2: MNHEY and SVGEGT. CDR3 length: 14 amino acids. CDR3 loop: CASSTTGAYNEQFF.

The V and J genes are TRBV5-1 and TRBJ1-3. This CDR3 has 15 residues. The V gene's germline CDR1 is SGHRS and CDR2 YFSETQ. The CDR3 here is CASSLVGPSGNTIYF.

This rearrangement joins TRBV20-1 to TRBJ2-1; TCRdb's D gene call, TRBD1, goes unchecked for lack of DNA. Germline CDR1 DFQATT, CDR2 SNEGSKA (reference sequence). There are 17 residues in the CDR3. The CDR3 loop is CSARETLYDRMYNEQFF.

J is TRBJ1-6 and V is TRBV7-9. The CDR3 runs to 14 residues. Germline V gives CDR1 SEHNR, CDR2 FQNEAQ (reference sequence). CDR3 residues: CASSSSSYNSPLHF.

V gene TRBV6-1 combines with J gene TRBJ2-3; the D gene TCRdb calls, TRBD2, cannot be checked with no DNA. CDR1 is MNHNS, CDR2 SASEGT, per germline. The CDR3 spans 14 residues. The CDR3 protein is CASSDGGAPDTQYF.

The CDR3 reads CSVDSPTDTQYF. V and J are TRBV29-1 and TRBJ2-3; the TRBD2 assignment by TCRdb is unverifiable without DNA. The germline gives CDR1 SQVTM, CDR2 ANQGSEA. The CDR3 extends over 12 amino acids.

This chain's CDR3 is CASSLPGHRLTEAFF. The chain employs TRBV28 and TRBJ1-1; TCRdb proposes TRBD1, but this gene call is untestable without DNA. This CDR3 is 15 amino acids long. The germline gives CDR1 MDHEN, CDR2 SYDVKM. Looking up the rest from reference TRBV28 and TRBJ1-1 gives the full variable domain: DVKVTQSSRYLVKRTGEKVFLECVQDMDHENMFWYRQDPGLGLRLIYFSYDVKMKEKGDIPEGYSVSREKKERFSLILESASTNQTSMYLCASSLPGHRLTEAFFGQGTRLTVV.